The rows below give T cell receptor beta chains drawn from one sample of a study of OX40 agonist ivuxolimab in advanced cancers. Profiled with immunoSEQ multiplex PCR; TCRdb holds only in-frame clones, not every one. The table has under 85,000 clones, approximately 86% seen once. The sample here was CD4+ or CD8+ T cells sorted from blood, taken in a trial of the OX40 agonist ivuxolimab. All receptors come from an adult with an advanced solid tumor such as melanoma, head and neck, liver or kidney cancer. The CDR3 runs from the conserved cysteine through the conserved F or W. A D gene is named only where the DNA matches it firmly. Clone size is stated in some rows and not others, as once, few, many or a class when expanded.

J gene	D gene	clone size	V gene	CDR3 protein	CDR3 DNA
TRBJ2-2	NA	NA	TRBV5-1	CASSLESGSGELFF	TGCGCCAGCAGCTTGGAGTCAGGGTCCGGGGAGCTGTTTTTT
TRBJ1-6	NA	NA	TRBV6-5	CASSLDPNWDSPLHF	TGTGCCAGCAGCCTCGACCCTAATTGGGATTCACCCCTCCACTTT
TRBJ2-7	NA	NA	TRBV6-1	CASSAAGPAYEQYF	TGTGCCAGCAGTGCAGCGGGTCCGGCCTACGAGCAGTACTTC
TRBJ2-3	TRBD1	NA	TRBV27	CASSDPGGGTDTQYF	TGTGCCAGCTCCGACCCAGGGGGAGGCACAGATACGCAGTATTTT
TRBJ1-5	NA	NA	TRBV5-6	CASSSDGRIHQPQHF	TGTGCCAGCAGCTCGGACGGGAGAATTCATCAGCCCCAGCATTTT
TRBJ1-2	NA	NA	TRBV28	CASSSPGALSTF	TGTGCCAGCAGTTCCCCTGGGGCGTTGAGCACCTTC
TRBJ2-1	TRBD2	NA	TRBV7-3	CASSTLAGTKQFF	TGTGCCAGCAGCACACTAGCGGGGACCAAGCAGTTCTTC
TRBJ1-3	NA	NA	TRBV2	CASRRREVGGNTIYF	TGTGCCAGCAGGAGGAGAGAAGTTGGTGGAAACACCATATATTTT
TRBJ2-2	TRBD1	NA	TRBV7-9	CASSPDRVKPGELFF	TGTGCCAGCAGCCCCGACAGGGTAAAGCCCGGGGAGCTGTTTTTT
TRBJ1-6	NA	NA	TRBV9	CASSATGTGFRNSPLHF	TGTGCCAGCAGCGCCACGGGAACAGGCTTTAGAAATTCACCCCTCCACTTT
TRBJ1-3	NA	NA	TRBV7-8	CASSFRGLGNTIYF	TGTGCCAGCAGCTTCCGTGGGCTGGGGAACACCATATATTTT
TRBJ1-5	NA	NA	TRBV28	CASSFSRAVQPQHF	TGTGCCAGCAGTTTCTCCAGGGCGGTTCAGCCCCAGCATTTT
TRBJ2-5	NA	NA	TRBV7-2	CASSLFGVETQYF	TGTGCCAGCAGCTTATTTGGTGTGGAGACCCAGTACTTC
TRBJ1-5	NA	NA	TRBV28	CASMPVSNQPQHF	TGTGCCAGCATGCCAGTTAGCAATCAGCCCCAGCATTTT
TRBJ2-6	TRBD1	NA	TRBV7-8	CASSFGTVSSGANVLTF	TGTGCCAGCAGCTTTGGGACAGTTTCCTCTGGGGCCAACGTCCTGACTTTC
TRBJ2-7	TRBD1	NA	TRBV6-5	CASRRTGSNAYEQYF	TGTGCCAGCAGGCGGACAGGGAGTAATGCCTACGAGCAGTACTTC
TRBJ1-3	TRBD1	NA	TRBV28	CASSPTGAVSGNTIYF	TGTGCCAGCAGCCCAACAGGGGCCGTCTCTGGAAACACCATATATTTT
TRBJ1-2	TRBD1	NA	TRBV25-1	CASSDRFRTGTIF	TGTGCCAGCAGTGATCGGTTCCGGACAGGCACCATTTTC
TRBJ1-5	TRBD1	NA	TRBV9	CASILITWGTGGAPYSNQPQHF	TGTGCCAGCATCTTAATTACATGGGGCACAGGGGGCGCGCCATATAGCAATCAGCCCCAGCATTTT
TRBJ2-7	NA	few	TRBV29-1	CSVGQNYEQYF	TGCAGCGTTGGGCAGAACTACGAGCAGTACTTC
TRBJ2-2	NA	NA	TRBV20-1	CSASATGELFF	TGCAGTGCCAGTGCCACCGGGGAGCTGTTTTTT
TRBJ1-3	TRBD1	few	TRBV19	CASSGQEPSGNTIYF	TGTGCCAGTAGCGGACAGGAGCCTTCTGGAAACACCATATATTTT
TRBJ2-7	NA	NA	TRBV7-2	CASSLAMRGAFEQYF	TGTGCCAGCAGCTTAGCGATGAGAGGGGCTTTTGAGCAGTACTTC
TRBJ2-3	TRBD2	once	TRBV14	CASSQVPVTSFLTDTQYF	TGTGCCAGCAGCCAAGTGCCAGTGACTAGCTTTTTGACAGATACGCAGTATTTT
TRBJ1-6	TRBD1	NA	TRBV28	CASSGQGYNSPLHF	TGTGCCAGCAGTGGACAGGGCTATAATTCACCCCTCCACTTT
TRBJ2-3	NA	NA	TRBV5-1	CASSSLQTDTQYF	TGCGCCAGCAGCTCCCTTCAGACAGATACGCAGTATTTT
TRBJ1-5	NA	few	TRBV6-4	CACSPGEPQHF	TGTGCCTGCAGTCCCGGGGAACCCCAGCATTTT
TRBJ2-3	TRBD2	NA	TRBV5-1	CASSPRTSLWGTDTQYF	TGCGCCAGCAGCCCACGGACTAGCCTCTGGGGCACAGATACGCAGTATTTT
TRBJ2-2	TRBD2	once	TRBV6-6	CASGASGGSNTGELFF	TGTGCCAGCGGGGCTAGCGGGGGGTCGAACACCGGGGAGCTGTTTTTT
TRBJ2-3	NA	NA	TRBV9	CASSPAGYTQYF	TGTGCCAGCAGCCCAGCCGGGTATACGCAGTATTTT
TRBJ2-3	NA	NA	TRBV1	CTSRRITSGADTQYF	TGCACCAGCAGACGCATTACTAGCGGGGCAGATACGCAGTATTTT
TRBJ2-7	NA	once	TRBV6-1	CASSEWGRTYEQYF	TGTGCCAGCAGTGAATGGGGGAGAACCTACGAGCAGTACTTC
TRBJ2-7	TRBD1	NA	TRBV19	CASSTRDRVSNEQYF	TGTGCCAGTAGTACCCGGGACAGGGTTTCCAACGAGCAGTACTTC
TRBJ2-1	NA	NA	TRBV9	CASSVAEGPFLYNEQFF	TGTGCCAGCAGCGTAGCGGAGGGCCCTTTCTTATACAATGAGCAGTTCTTC
TRBJ1-4	NA	NA	TRBV7-9	CASSFQGRGEKLFF	TGTGCCAGCAGCTTCCAGGGAAGGGGCGAAAAACTGTTTTTT
TRBJ2-7	NA	NA	TRBV18	CASSFLNEQYF	TGTGCCAGCTCCTTTCTGAACGAGCAGTACTTC
TRBJ1-2	NA	few	TRBV9	CASSVGSVDYGYTF	TGTGCCAGCAGCGTAGGGTCAGTTGACTATGGCTACACCTTC
TRBJ2-7	NA	NA	TRBV7-6	CASSLAHAAEQYF	TGTGCCAGCAGCTTAGCGCACGCAGCCGAGCAGTACTTC
TRBJ2-1	TRBD2	NA	TRBV14	CASSRTAGAGRATYNEQFF	TGTGCCAGCAGCCGAACTGCGGGGGCCGGGAGGGCTACCTACAATGAGCAGTTCTTC
TRBJ1-1	TRBD1	NA	TRBV9	CASSVRQGTEAFF	TGTGCCAGCAGCGTAAGACAGGGGACTGAAGCTTTCTTT
TRBJ2-5	NA	NA	TRBV5-1	CASSFKETQYF	TGCGCCAGCAGCTTCAAGGAGACCCAGTACTTC
TRBJ2-5	NA	NA	TRBV11-3	CASSLGRGRETQYF	TGTGCCAGCAGCTTAGGACGGGGGCGGGAGACCCAGTACTTC
TRBJ2-5	TRBD2	NA	TRBV5-6	CASSLKLAGGETQYF	TGTGCCAGCAGCTTGAAGCTAGCGGGAGGAGAGACCCAGTACTTC
TRBJ2-3	NA	NA	TRBV6-1	CASSWGPDTDTQYF	TGTGCCAGCAGCTGGGGACCCGACACAGATACGCAGTATTTT
TRBJ2-5	NA	NA	TRBV6-5	CASSYSGQGETQYF	TGTGCCAGCAGTTACTCGGGGCAGGGGGAGACCCAGTACTTC
TRBJ2-7	TRBD2	once	TRBV6-6	CASRLAGAIYEQYF	TGTGCCAGCAGGCTAGCGGGGGCCATCTACGAGCAGTACTTC
TRBJ2-3	TRBD1	NA	TRBV5-4	CASSGARDRATDTQYF	TGTGCCAGCAGTGGGGCGCGGGACAGGGCCACAGATACGCAGTATTTT
TRBJ2-7	NA	NA	TRBV5-1	CASSPGTAYEQYF	TGTGCCAGCAGCCCCGGGACGGCCTACGAGCAGTACTTC